The clone carrying this TCR beta chain was observed a few times. The germline CDR1 and CDR2 sequences are MNHEY and SVGAGI. This CDR3 contains 20 residues. Trimming cost V 2 bases and J 4 bases; bases outside gene matches: 20. A sample-barcoded 5' primer and a J-beta primer mix were used in a second PCR of roughly 6 to 11 cycles. TCRdb passed the 5' RACE reads through MiXCR, listing each CDR3 protein once. The sample holds about 1.6 million distinct CDR3 sequences; roughly 32% are singletons and the top ten take roughly 12%. The source of the sample is a study of blood T cells in healthy people across ages. For the study at large: About one barcoded beta molecule per two T cells was captured by template switching.

Sequenced input: blood. This receptor was taken from a woman aged 25-40 years in good health. J is TRBJ2-1 and V is TRBV6-5, with 7 bases matching TRBD1. As DNA, the CDR3 is TGTGCCAGCAGTTACGAAGCATTCGACCTGGGGGACAGCTTATACAATGAGCAGTTCTTC. It translates to CASSYEAFDLGDSLYNEQFF.